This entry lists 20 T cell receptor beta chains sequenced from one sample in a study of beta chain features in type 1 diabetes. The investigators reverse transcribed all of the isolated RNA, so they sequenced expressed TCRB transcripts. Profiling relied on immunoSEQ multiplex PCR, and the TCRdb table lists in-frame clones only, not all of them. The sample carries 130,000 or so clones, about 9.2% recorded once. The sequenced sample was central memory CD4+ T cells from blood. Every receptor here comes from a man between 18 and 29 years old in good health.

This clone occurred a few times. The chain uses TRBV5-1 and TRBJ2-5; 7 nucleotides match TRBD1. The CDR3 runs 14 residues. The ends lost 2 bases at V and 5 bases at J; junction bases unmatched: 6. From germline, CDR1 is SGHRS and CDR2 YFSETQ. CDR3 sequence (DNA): TGCGCCAGCAGCTTCCAGGGGGATTGGGAGACCCAGTACTTC. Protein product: CASSFQGDWETQYF. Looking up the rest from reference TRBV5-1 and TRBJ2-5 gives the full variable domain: KAGVTQTPRYLIKTRGQQVTLSCSPISGHRSVSWYQQTPGQGLQFLFEYFSETQRNKGNFPGRFSGRQFSNSRSEMNVSTLELGDSALYLCASSFQGDWETQYFGPGTRLLVL.

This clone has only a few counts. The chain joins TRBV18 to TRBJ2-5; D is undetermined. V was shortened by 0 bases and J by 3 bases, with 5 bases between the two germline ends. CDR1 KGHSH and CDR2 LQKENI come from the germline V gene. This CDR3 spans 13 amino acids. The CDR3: CASSPPSKETQYF. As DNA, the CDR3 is TGTGCCAGCTCACCACCATCTAAAGAGACCCAGTACTTC.

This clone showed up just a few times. The CDR3 DNA follows: TGCGCCAGCAGCTCCATATCAGCGGGGGGCACAGATACGCAGTATTTT. Its translation: CASSSISAGGTDTQYF. The chain uses TRBV5-1 and TRBJ2-3; 8 nucleotides line up with TRBD2. There are 16 residues in the CDR3. Germline assignment: CDR1 SGHRS and CDR2 YFSETQ. V was pared by 3 bases and J by 1 base, with 7 bases of the junction left unmatched.

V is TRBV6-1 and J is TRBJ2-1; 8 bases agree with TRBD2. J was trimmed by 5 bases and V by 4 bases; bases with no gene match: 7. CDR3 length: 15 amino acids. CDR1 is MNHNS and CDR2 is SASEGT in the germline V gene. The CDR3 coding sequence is TGTGCCAGCAGTGTGGGGCCGGGGGGGCACAATGAGCAGTTCTTC. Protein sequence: CASSVGPGGHNEQFF.

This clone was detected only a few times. DNA of the CDR3: TGTGCCAGCAGCCAACTGGGAGCGGGGGGTGATACGCAGTATTTT. Translated, it gives CASSQLGAGGDTQYF. The chain employs TRBV4-2 and TRBJ2-3, with 9 bases aligning to TRBD2. V lost 2 bases to trimming and J lost 6 bases; unmatched junction nucleotides: 6. The CDR3 is 15 residues long. Germline CDR1 is LGHNA and CDR2 is YNFKEQ.

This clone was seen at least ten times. The CDR3 loop reads CASSVGSSGANVLTF. The CDR3 bases are TGTGCCAGTAGTGTCGGGAGCTCTGGGGCCAACGTCCTGACTTTC. The rearrangement uses TRBV19 and TRBJ2-6; D is possibly TRBD2 (6 bases). V was pared by 5 bases and J by 0 bases, with 8 bases between. This CDR3 is 15 amino acids long. The germline gives CDR1 LNHDA, CDR2 SQIVND (reference sequence).

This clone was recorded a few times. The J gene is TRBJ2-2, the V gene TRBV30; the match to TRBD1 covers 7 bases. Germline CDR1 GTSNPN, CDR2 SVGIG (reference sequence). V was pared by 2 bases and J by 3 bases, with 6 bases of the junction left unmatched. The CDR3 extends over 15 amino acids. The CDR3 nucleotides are TGTGCCTGGAGTCGGGCAGGGGGAGACACCGGGGAGCTGTTTTTT. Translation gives CAWSRAGGDTGELFF.

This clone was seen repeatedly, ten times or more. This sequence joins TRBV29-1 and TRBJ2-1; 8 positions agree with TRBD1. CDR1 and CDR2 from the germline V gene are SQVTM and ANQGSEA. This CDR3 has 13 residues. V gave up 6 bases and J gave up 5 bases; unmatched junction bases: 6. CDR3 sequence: CSVPRTGNNEQFF. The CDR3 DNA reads TGCAGCGTCCCCCGGACAGGGAACAATGAGCAGTTCTTC.

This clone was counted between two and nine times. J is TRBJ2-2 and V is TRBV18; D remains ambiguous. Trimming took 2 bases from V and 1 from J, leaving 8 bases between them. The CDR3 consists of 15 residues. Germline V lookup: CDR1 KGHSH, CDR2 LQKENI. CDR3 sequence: CASSPIQENTGELFF. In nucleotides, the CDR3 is TGTGCCAGCTCACCAATCCAGGAGAACACCGGGGAGCTGTTTTTT.

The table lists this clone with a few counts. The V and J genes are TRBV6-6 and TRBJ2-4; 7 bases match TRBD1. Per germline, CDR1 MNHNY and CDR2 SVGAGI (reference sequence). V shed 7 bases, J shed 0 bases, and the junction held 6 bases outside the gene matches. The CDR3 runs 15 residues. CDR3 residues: CASTRQGRAKNIQYF. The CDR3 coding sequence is TGTGCCAGCACCCGACAGGGAAGAGCCAAAAACATTCAGTACTTC.

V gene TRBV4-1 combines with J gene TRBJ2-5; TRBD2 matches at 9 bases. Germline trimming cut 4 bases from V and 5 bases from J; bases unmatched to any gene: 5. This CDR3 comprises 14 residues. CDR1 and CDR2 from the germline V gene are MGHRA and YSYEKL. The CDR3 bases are TGCGCCAGCAGCCCGGGACTAGCTCGGGAGACCCAGTACTTC. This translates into CASSPGLARETQYF.

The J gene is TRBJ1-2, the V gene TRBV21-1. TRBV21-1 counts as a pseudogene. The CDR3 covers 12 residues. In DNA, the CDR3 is TGTGCCAGCAGCGGAGGATTCTATGGCTACACCTTC. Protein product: CASSGGFYGYTF.

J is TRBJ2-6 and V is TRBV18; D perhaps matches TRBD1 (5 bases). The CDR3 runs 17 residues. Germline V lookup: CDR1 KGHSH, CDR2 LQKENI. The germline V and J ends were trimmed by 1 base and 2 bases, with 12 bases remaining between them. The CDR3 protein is CASSPQGLKAGANVLTF. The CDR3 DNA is TGTGCCAGCTCACCACAGGGGCTAAAGGCTGGGGCCAACGTCCTGACTTTC.

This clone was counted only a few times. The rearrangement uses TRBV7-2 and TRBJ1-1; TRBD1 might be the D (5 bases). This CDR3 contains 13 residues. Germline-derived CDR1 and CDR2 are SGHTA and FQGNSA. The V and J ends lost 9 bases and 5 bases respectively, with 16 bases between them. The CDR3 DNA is TGTGCCAGTTACCCGGGGGTCTGGACTGAAGCTTTCTTT. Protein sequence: CASYPGVWTEAFF.

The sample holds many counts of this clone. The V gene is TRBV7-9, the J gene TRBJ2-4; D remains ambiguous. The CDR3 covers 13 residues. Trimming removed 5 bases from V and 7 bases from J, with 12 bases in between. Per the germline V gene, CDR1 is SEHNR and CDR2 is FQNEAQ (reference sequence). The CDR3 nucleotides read TGTGCCAGCAGCCCGAACTCTAGGAACATTCAGTACTTC. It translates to CASSPNSRNIQYF.

CDR3 amino acids: CAISEGTGGLETQYF. The CDR3 DNA reads as TGTGCCATCAGTGAGGGGACAGGGGGCTTAGAGACCCAGTACTTC. The V call is TRBV10-3, the J call TRBJ2-5; 12 bases line up with TRBD1. Germline CDR1 and CDR2: ENHRY and SYGVKD. There are 15 residues in the CDR3. J gave up 4 bases and V 2 bases, and 2 bases lay outside the gene matches.

The CDR3 region has the DNA TGTGCCAGCAGTCCACAGGTAACAACTGAAGCTTTCTTT. Its protein product is CASSPQVTTEAFF. This rearrangement joins TRBV2 to TRBJ1-1; D perhaps matches TRBD1 (5 bases). V gave up 5 bases and J gave up 5 bases, with 12 bases separating them. CDR1 and CDR2 (germline): SNHLY, FYNNEI. The CDR3 is 13 amino acids.

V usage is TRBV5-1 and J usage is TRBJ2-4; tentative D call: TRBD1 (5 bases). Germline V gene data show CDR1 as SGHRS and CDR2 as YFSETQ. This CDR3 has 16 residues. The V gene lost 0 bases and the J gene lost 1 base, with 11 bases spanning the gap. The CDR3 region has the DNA TGCGCCAGCAGCTTGGTGGGGCCTGGGGCCAAAAACATTCAGTACTTC. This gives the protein CASSLVGPGAKNIQYF.

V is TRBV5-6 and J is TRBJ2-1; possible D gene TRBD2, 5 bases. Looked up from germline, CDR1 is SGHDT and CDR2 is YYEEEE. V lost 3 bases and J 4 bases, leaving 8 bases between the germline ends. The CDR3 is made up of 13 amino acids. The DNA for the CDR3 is TGTGCCAGCAGCTCGGAGGATTACAATGAGCAGTTCTTC. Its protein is CASSSEDYNEQFF.

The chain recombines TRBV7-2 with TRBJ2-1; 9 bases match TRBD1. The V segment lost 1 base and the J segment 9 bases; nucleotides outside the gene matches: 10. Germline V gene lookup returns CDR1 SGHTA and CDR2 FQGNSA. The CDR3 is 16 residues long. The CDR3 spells CASSLVRTGARGEQFF. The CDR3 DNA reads TGTGCCAGCAGCTTAGTTCGGACAGGGGCCCGTGGTGAGCAGTTCTTC.